This T cell receptor beta chain was sequenced in a study of T cells expressing NK-cell markers. Study details: Sorted CD3+CD56+NKG2C+, CD3+CD56+NKG2C- and CD3+CD56-NKG2C+ T cells provided the TCR beta repertoires. HCMV seropositivity marked seven of the eight sequenced donors; one was seronegative.

The CDR3 totals 16 residues. About this clonotype itself: The antigen remains unidentified.

Points from the study as a whole: Among several donors, these clonotypes also ranked first in the CD3+CD56-NKG2C+ fraction. Of CD8+ T cells, about 1.0-7.5% belonged to dominant NKG2C+ clonotypes in 5 to 7 donors.

Each CDR3 protein gets one entry in TCRdb, which reprocessed the 5' RACE reads and gives no DNA. The table for this sample gives 300,000 to 500,000 distinct CDR3 sequences. The clonotype was recovered from a woman between 45 and 60 years old in good health. The chain combines TRBV12-3 or TRBV12-4 with TRBJ2-1; the TCRdb D gene call, TRBD2, has no DNA to confirm it. Sequencing was carried out using blood T cells: a sorted CD56 or NKG2C T cell subset, CD4+ or CD8+ T cells, or bulk PBMC T cells (not recorded which). This CDR3 reads CASSFWTPRGSNEQFF.